This is a list of T cell receptor beta chains from one sample in a study of blood T cell repertoires in COVID-19. The method was immunoSEQ multiplex PCR; TCRdb's version includes in-frame clones alone and lacks a portion of them. The table lists 150,000 to 200,000 clones, 82% of them singletons. The specimen sequenced was PBMCs or T cells enriched from blood (not recorded which). These receptors were taken from a woman aged 60-75 years with acute COVID-19. Both conserved end residues are part of each CDR3. The D gene is left open where the match is weak. Clone size is given for some rows only: seen once, a few or many times, or a class if the clone is expanded.

NA	TRBJ1-5	TRBV27	NA	CASSLTGVYQPQHF	TGTGCCAGCAGCCTAACGGGGGTATATCAGCCCCAGCATTTT
NA	TRBJ1-1	TRBV5-4	NA	CASSLPEAKAFF	TGTGCCAGCAGCTTGCCCGAGGCAAAAGCTTTCTTT
TRBD1	TRBJ2-5	TRBV19	NA	CASSRGQGLQETQYF	TGTGCCAGTAGCCGGGGACAGGGCCTTCAAGAGACCCAGTACTTC
NA	TRBJ1-2	TRBV18	NA	CASSRGQSPAEGYTF	TGTGCCAGCTCACGAGGACAGAGCCCGGCGGAAGGCTACACCTTC
NA	TRBJ2-1	TRBV10-2	NA	CASSPGAINEQFF	TGCGCCAGCAGTCCGGGAGCGATCAATGAGCAGTTCTTC
TRBD1	TRBJ2-1	TRBV9	NA	CASTFWDSSDEQFF	TGTGCCAGCACCTTTTGGGACAGCTCGGATGAGCAGTTCTTC
TRBD1	TRBJ2-1	TRBV19	once	CASSITPRDRDDEQFF	TGTGCCAGTAGTATTACACCCCGGGACAGGGACGATGAGCAGTTCTTC
NA	TRBJ1-3	TRBV27	NA	CASRVGSSSGNTIYF	TGTGCCAGCCGGGTGGGGAGTAGTTCTGGAAACACCATATATTTT
NA	TRBJ1-2	TRBV12-3/TRBV12-4	NA	CASSFGGGYTF	TGTGCCAGCAGTTTCGGGGGTGGCTACACCTTC
NA	TRBJ2-7	TRBV9	NA	CASSVGTMNYEQYF	TGTGCCAGCAGCGTAGGTACTATGAACTACGAGCAGTACTTC
NA	TRBJ1-4	TRBV3-1/TRBV3-2	NA	CASSPSAVNEKLFF	TGTGCCAGCAGCCCTTCGGCGGTTAATGAAAAACTGTTTTTT
NA	TRBJ1-2	TRBV24-1	NA	CATQVGRGYGYTF	TGTGCCACTCAGGTTGGGAGAGGCTATGGCTACACCTTC
NA	TRBJ2-7	TRBV30	NA	CAWSLGRQRAYEQYF	TGTGCCTGGAGTCTGGGGAGGCAGCGAGCCTACGAGCAGTACTTC
TRBD1	TRBJ1-1	TRBV7-6	NA	CASSSQGVYTEAFF	TGTGCCAGCAGCTCACAGGGGGTCTACACTGAAGCTTTCTTT
TRBD1	TRBJ1-2	TRBV29-1	NA	CSPGQGSF	TGCAGCCCCGGACAGGGCTCATTC
TRBD2	TRBJ2-7	TRBV19	NA	CASSQLAGAPYEQYF	TGTGCCAGTAGTCAACTAGCGGGAGCTCCCTACGAGCAGTACTTC
NA	TRBJ1-4	TRBV12-3/TRBV12-4	NA	CASSFRDPQLFF	TGTGCCAGCAGCTTCCGGGATCCGCAACTGTTTTTT
TRBD1	TRBJ1-3	TRBV7-8	NA	CASSLVRGSGNTIYF	TGTGCCAGCAGCTTAGTCAGGGGGTCTGGAAACACCATATATTTT
NA	TRBJ2-5	TRBV7-2	NA	CASSLEVGAETQYF	TGTGCCAGCAGCTTAGAGGTGGGGGCCGAGACCCAGTACTTC
NA	TRBJ1-5	TRBV5-8	NA	CASSVKGVSNQPQHF	TGTGCCAGCAGCGTGAAGGGGGTCAGCAATCAGCCCCAGCATTTT
TRBD1	TRBJ1-1	TRBV10-3	NA	CAISELTGLNTEAFF	TGTGCCATCAGTGAGTTGACAGGGCTGAACACTGAAGCTTTCTTT
NA	TRBJ2-2	TRBV5-8	NA	CASSGPTGGASGELFF	TGTGCCAGCAGCGGGCCGACAGGAGGTGCGAGCGGGGAGCTGTTTTTT
TRBD1	TRBJ2-7	TRBV19	NA	CASSPSPGTGNEQYF	TGTGCCAGTAGTCCGAGTCCCGGGACAGGGAACGAGCAGTACTTC
TRBD1	TRBJ1-2	TRBV27	NA	CASSPDRDYGYTF	TGTGCCAGCAGTCCGGACAGGGACTATGGCTACACCTTC
NA	TRBJ2-1	TRBV7-9	NA	CASSLADEQFF	TGTGCCAGCAGCTTAGCCGATGAGCAGTTCTTC
TRBD1	TRBJ2-2	TRBV4-3	NA	CASSPSPDRGGELFF	TGCGCCAGCAGCCCCTCCCCTGACAGGGGCGGGGAGCTGTTTTTT
NA	TRBJ2-7	TRBV27	NA	CVSSLFRSLSGPTYEQYF	TGTGTCAGCAGTTTATTCCGATCCCTAAGCGGGCCTACCTACGAGCAGTACTTC
NA	TRBJ1-4	TRBV6-5	NA	CASSYSYRVGGEKLFF	TGTGCCAGCAGTTACTCCTACAGGGTCGGAGGTGAAAAACTGTTTTTT
NA	TRBJ1-3	TRBV2	NA	CASSGDGLSGNTIYF	TGTGCCAGCAGTGGAGACGGACTCTCTGGAAACACCATATATTTT
NA	TRBJ1-2	TRBV5-4	NA	CASSQASTGPIYGYTF	TGTGCCAGCAGCCAAGCTTCGACAGGACCCATCTATGGCTACACCTTC
NA	TRBJ2-3	TRBV12-3/TRBV12-4	NA	CASSWDTLSQYF	TGTGCCAGCAGTTGGGACACTTTAAGCCAGTATTTT
NA	TRBJ1-6	TRBV25-1	once	CASSEPEYNSPLHF	TGTGCCAGCAGTGAGCCCGAGTATAATTCACCCCTCCACTTT
NA	TRBJ2-7	TRBV5-1	NA	CASSLDKQVSSYEQYF	TGCGCCAGCAGCTTAGATAAACAGGTTAGCTCCTACGAGCAGTACTTC
TRBD1	TRBJ1-5	TRBV28	few	CASSSGQINQPQHF	TGTGCCAGCAGTTCGGGACAGATAAATCAGCCCCAGCATTTT
NA	TRBJ2-5	TRBV5-1	NA	CASSLAGETQYF	TGCGCCAGCAGCTTGGCCGGTGAGACCCAGTACTTC
NA	TRBJ1-2	TRBV6-6	NA	CASSPQSNYGYTF	TGTGCCAGCAGTCCACAGTCTAACTATGGCTACACCTTC
TRBD1	TRBJ1-2	TRBV19	NA	CASSNSGQVYGYTF	TGTGCCAGTAGTAACTCGGGACAGGTTTATGGCTACACCTTC
TRBD2	TRBJ2-1	TRBV7-9	NA	CASSGKRDLNEQFF	TGTGCCAGCAGCGGGAAGCGGGATCTCAATGAGCAGTTCTTC
NA	TRBJ1-6	TRBV7-9	NA	CASSPTGIRGSPLHF	TGTGCCAGCAGCCCTACAGGGATAAGGGGCTCACCCCTCCACTTT
NA	TRBJ1-5	TRBV6-6	NA	CASSQGLYQPQHF	TGTGCCAGCAGCCAGGGGCTGTATCAGCCCCAGCATTTT
NA	TRBJ1-4	TRBV12-3/TRBV12-4	NA	CASSPDSGVLFF	TGTGCCAGCAGCCCCGACAGCGGGGTACTGTTTTTT
NA	TRBJ1-6	TRBV19	NA	CASSIVGGFGSDSPLHF	TGTGCCAGTAGTATAGTCGGAGGTTTTGGTTCGGATTCACCCCTCCACTTT
NA	TRBJ1-1	TRBV7-9	NA	CASKSIEEEAFF	TGTGCCAGCAAGTCGATCGAGGAAGAAGCTTTCTTT
NA	TRBJ1-1	TRBV11-3	many	CASSLETPEGGAEAFF	TGTGCCAGCAGCTTAGAAACACCGGAGGGGGGGGCTGAAGCTTTCTTT
NA	TRBJ1-2	TRBV18	NA	CASSPEGRGYTF	TGTGCCAGCTCACCGGAGGGGCGCGGCTACACCTTC
TRBD1	TRBJ2-2	TRBV3-1/TRBV3-2	NA	CASSYGTGTGELFF	TGTGCCAGCAGCTATGGGACAGGCACCGGGGAGCTGTTTTTT
NA	TRBJ2-5	TRBV9	NA	CASSVEGGTGGETQYF	TGTGCCAGCAGCGTAGAGGGAGGGACAGGCGGAGAGACCCAGTACTTC
NA	TRBJ1-2	TRBV28	NA	CASSRRVFGYTF	TGTGCCAGCAGTAGGAGGGTCTTTGGCTACACCTTC
TRBD2	TRBJ2-1	TRBV6-5	NA	CASSSSGGGGNEQFF	TGTGCCAGCAGTTCCAGCGGGGGGGGAGGAAATGAGCAGTTCTTC
NA	TRBJ1-2	TRBV21-1	few	CASSKGRTVGCGYTF	TGTGCCAGCAGCAAAGGACGGACAGTGGGATGTGGCTACACCTTC
NA	TRBJ1-3	TRBV28	NA	CASRTARSSGNTIYF	TGTGCCAGCAGGACAGCTAGGTCTTCTGGAAACACCATATATTTT
NA	TRBJ2-5	TRBV30	NA	CAWRSLSGETQYF	TGTGCCTGGAGATCCCTCAGCGGAGAGACCCAGTACTTC
NA	TRBJ2-5	TRBV11-2	NA	CASSSSPQETQYF	TGTGCCAGCAGCTCCAGTCCCCAAGAGACCCAGTACTTC